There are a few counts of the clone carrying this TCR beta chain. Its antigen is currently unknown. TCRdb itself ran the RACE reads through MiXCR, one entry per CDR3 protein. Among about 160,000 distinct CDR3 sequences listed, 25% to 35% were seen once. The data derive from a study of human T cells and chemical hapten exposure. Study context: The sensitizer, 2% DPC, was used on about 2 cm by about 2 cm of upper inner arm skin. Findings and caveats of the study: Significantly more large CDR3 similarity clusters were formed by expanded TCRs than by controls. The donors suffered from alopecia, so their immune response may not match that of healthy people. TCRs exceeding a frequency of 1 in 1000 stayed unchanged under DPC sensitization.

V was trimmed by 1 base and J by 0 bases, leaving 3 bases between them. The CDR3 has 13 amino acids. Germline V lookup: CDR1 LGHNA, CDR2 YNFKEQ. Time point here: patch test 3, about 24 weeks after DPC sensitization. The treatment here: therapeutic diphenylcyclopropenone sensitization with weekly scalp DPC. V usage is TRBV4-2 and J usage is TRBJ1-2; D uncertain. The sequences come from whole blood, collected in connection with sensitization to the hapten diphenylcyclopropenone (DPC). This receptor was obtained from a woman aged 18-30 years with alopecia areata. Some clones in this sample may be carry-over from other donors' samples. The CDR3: CASSQGTNYGYTF. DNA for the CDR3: TGTGCCAGCAGCCAAGGGACTAACTATGGCTACACCTTC.